This T cell receptor beta chain was found in a study of blood T cells in healthy people across ages. Using a J-beta primer mix together with a sample-barcoded 5' primer, a second PCR was run for roughly 7 to 12 cycles. Each sample yielded at least 3 million CDR3-containing paired-end reads. TCRdb independently ran MiXCR on the 5' RACE reads; one entry per CDR3 protein. Of approximately 1.5 million distinct CDR3 sequences listed, about 32% are singletons. Per germline, CDR1 MNHEY and CDR2 SMNVEV (reference sequence). The CDR3 extends over 13 amino acids. With 7 bases removed from V and 5 bases from J, the gap between germline ends came to 13 bases. Each sample had at least 6 million PBMCs isolated.

Material: blood. The origin of this receptor is a woman aged 25 to 45 in good health. This sequence joins TRBV27 and TRBJ2-3; D ambiguous. This CDR3 reads CASKNDVRDTQYF. As DNA, the CDR3 is TGTGCCAGCAAAAACGACGTTAGAGATACGCAGTATTTT.